This T cell receptor (beta chain) came from a study of blood T cell repertoires in COVID-19. For the study at large: Italy, Spain and the United States were the sources of the convalescent and acute COVID-19 samples.

Per the original data handling: Nucleated cell counts were estimated from reference gene primer amplification. Measured with immunoSEQ multiplex PCR; TCRdb has only the in-frame clones, and not every one. Clonal size and the V and J genes are those of that table, whereas D and trimming came from the DNA. This sample has over 150,000 clones, with roughly 80% found just once. The CDR3 consists of 15 residues. Germline CDR1 reads MDHEN; CDR2 reads SYDVKM. After removal of 5 bases from V and 9 bases from J, the junction contained 12 bases not matched to a gene. This chain joins TRBV28 and TRBJ1-5, with TRBD1 identical over 8 bases. This TCR was recovered from a woman older than 75 with acute or convalescent COVID-19. The sample consisted of peripheral blood. CDR3 DNA: TGTGCCAGCAGTCCCGGACAGGGCAGAGGTCGGCCCCAGCATTTT. Protein: CASSPGQGRGRPQHF.